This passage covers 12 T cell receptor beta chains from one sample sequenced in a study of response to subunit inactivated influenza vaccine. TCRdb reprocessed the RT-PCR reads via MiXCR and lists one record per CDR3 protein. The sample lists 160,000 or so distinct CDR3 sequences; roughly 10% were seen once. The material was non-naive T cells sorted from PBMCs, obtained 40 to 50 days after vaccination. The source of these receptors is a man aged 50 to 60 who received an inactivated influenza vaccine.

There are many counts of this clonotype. Written as DNA, the CDR3 is TGTGCCAGCAGCCTTCAGCTTAATGAAAAACTGTTTTTT. Protein: CASSLQLNEKLFF. The J gene is TRBJ1-4, the V gene TRBV12-3 or TRBV12-4; no definite D call. The CDR3 runs 13 residues. Trimming stripped 6 bases from V and 4 bases from J, with 9 bases between.

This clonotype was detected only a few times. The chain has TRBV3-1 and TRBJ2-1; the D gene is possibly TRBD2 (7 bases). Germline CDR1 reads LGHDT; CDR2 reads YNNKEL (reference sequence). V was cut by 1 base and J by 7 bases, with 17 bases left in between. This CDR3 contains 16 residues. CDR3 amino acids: CASSQGAVGGRNEQFF. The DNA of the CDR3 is TGTGCCAGCAGCCAAGGGGCCGTGGGGGGGCGGAATGAGCAGTTCTTC.

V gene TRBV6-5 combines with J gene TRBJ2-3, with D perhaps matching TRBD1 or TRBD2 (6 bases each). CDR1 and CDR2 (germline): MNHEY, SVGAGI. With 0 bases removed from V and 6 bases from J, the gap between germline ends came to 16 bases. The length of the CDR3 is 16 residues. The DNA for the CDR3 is TGTGCCAGCAGTTACTCGAGTGAAGGGGGGTTTGATACGCAGTATTTT. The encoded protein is CASSYSSEGGFDTQYF.

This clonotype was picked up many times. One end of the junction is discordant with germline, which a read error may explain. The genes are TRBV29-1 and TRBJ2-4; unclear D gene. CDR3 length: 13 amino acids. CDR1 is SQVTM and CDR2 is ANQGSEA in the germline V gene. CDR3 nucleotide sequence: TGCAGCGTGGAAGAAGGGGCCAAAAACATTCAGTACTTC. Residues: CSVEEGAKNIQYF.

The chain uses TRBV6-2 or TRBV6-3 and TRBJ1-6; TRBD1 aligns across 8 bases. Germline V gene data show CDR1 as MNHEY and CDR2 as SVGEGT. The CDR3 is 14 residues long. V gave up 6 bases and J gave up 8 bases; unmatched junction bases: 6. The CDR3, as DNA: TGTGCCAGCAGCCTGGACAGGGTTGATTCACCCCTCCACTTT. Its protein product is CASSLDRVDSPLHF.

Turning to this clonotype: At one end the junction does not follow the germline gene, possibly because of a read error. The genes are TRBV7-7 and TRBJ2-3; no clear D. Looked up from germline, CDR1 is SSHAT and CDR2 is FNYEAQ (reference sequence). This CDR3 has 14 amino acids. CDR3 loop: CASSPMMSTDTQYF. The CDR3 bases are TGTGCTAGCAGCCCAATGATGAGCACAGATACGCAGTATTTT.

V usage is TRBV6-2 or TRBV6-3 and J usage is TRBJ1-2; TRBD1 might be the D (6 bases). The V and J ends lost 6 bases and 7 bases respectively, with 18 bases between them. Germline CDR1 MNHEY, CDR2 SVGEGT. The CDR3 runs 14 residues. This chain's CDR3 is CASSPRGGRSGYTF. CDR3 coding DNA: TGTGCCAGCAGCCCCCGTGGGGGCCGAAGTGGCTACACCTTC.

CDR3 region: CASSQDVGGRTSTDTQYF. CDR3 nucleotide sequence: TGTGCCAGCAGCCAAGATGTAGGGGGTCGGACCAGCACAGATACGCAGTATTTT. V and J are TRBV14 and TRBJ2-3, with TRBD1 as a possible D gene (6 bases). The CDR3 sequence is 18 residues long. Germline V gene lookup returns CDR1 SGHDN and CDR2 FVKESK. V was shortened by 0 bases and J by 0 bases, with 16 bases between the two germline ends.

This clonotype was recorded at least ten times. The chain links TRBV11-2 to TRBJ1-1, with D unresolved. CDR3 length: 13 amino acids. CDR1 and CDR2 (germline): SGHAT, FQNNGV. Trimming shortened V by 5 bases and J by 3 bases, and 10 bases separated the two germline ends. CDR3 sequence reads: CASSPVIDTEAFF. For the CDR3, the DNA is TGTGCCAGCAGCCCCGTCATCGACACTGAAGCTTTCTTT. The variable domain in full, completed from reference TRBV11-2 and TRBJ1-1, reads EAGVAQSPRYKIIEKRQSVAFWCNPISGHATLYWYQQILGQGPKLLIQFQNNGVVDDSQLPKDRFSAERLKGVDSTLKIQPAKLEDSAVYLCASSPVIDTEAFFGQGTRLTVV.

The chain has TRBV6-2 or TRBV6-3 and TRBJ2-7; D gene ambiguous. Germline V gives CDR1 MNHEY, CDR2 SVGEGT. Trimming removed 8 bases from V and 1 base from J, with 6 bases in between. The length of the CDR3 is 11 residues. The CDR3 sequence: CASGRSYEQYF. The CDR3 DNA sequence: TGTGCCAGCGGCAGATCCTACGAGCAGTACTTC.

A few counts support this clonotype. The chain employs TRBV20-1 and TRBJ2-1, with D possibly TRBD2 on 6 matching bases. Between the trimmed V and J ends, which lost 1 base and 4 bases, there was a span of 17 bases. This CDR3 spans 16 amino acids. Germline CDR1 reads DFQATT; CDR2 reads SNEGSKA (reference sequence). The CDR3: CSARGPGTSTYNEQFF. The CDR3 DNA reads TGCAGTGCTAGAGGGCCCGGGACTTCTACATACAATGAGCAGTTCTTC.

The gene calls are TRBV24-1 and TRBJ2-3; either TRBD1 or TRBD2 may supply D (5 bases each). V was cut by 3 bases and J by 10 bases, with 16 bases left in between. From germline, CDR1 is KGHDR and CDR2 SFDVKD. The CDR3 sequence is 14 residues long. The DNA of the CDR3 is TGTGCCACCAGTGATCTGAACGGGGCCGGGGCGCAGTATTTT. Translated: CATSDLNGAGAQYF.